This is a list of T cell receptor beta chains from one sample in a study of T cells in tuberculosis. Here immunoSEQ multiplex PCR was the method, and the copy in TCRdb shows in-frame clones only, minus some. The sample has tens of thousands of clones; about 95% are singletons. Sequenced sample: PBMCs. These receptor sequences come from a donor aged 10-30 years with latent tuberculosis or without tuberculosis infection. The CDR3 runs from the conserved cysteine through the conserved F or W. The D gene is left open where the match is weak. The size entry is marked missing in some rows and otherwise reads once, few, many or a size class.

TRBD1	TRBV2	-	TRBJ1-2	TGTGCCAGCAGCCCGCTAGGGACAGAGAACTATGGCTACACCTTC	CASSPLGTENYGYTF
-	TRBV6-5	-	TRBJ1-4	TGTGCCAGCTCAAGCGGGGAGCGACGGAGTGAAAAACTGTTTTTT	CASSSGERRSEKLFF
TRBD1	TRBV4-1	-	TRBJ2-7	TGCGCCAGCAGTCCTACCGGGACAGGGGAATTTTACGAGCAGTACTTC	CASSPTGTGEFYEQYF
TRBD1	TRBV29-1	-	TRBJ1-1	TGCAGCGCTCATGAACAGGGGTCTATGGCTTTCTTT	CSAHEQGSMAFF
TRBD2	TRBV9	-	TRBJ2-7	TGTGCCAGCAGCGTAGAGGCTAGCGGAACCTACGAGCAGTACTTC	CASSVEASGTYEQYF
TRBD2	TRBV29-1	-	TRBJ2-5	TGCAGCGTTGAAGCGACTCAGCGGGAGGATGAGGAAGAGACCCAGTACTTC	CSVEATQREDEEETQYF
TRBD1	TRBV7-2	-	TRBJ2-7	TGTGCCAGCAGCCATCCTTGGGGGGACAGGGGGAACGAGCAGTACTTC	CASSHPWGDRGNEQYF
TRBD1	TRBV7-2	-	TRBJ1-1	TGTGCCAGCAGCTTCCCGGGGACAGGTTTT	CASSFPGTGF
-	TRBV27	-	TRBJ2-7	TGTGCCAGCAGCCTGGTTGCGGGATTACCCTACGAGCAGTACTTC	CASSLVAGLPYEQYF
-	TRBV15	-	TRBJ2-2	TGTGCCACCAGCCGAGAGGGGGGGCAGACCGGGGAGCTGTTTTTT	CATSREGGQTGELFF
-	TRBV28	-	TRBJ2-7	TGTGCCAGCAGTCTCGACGGACTGATCTACGAGCAGTACTTC	CASSLDGLIYEQYF
-	TRBV5-1	-	TRBJ1-2	TGCGCCAGCAGCTTGGGGGGAGATGGCTACACCTTC	CASSLGGDGYTF
-	TRBV5-1	-	TRBJ1-1	TGCGCCAGCAGCTTGGACAGAGGGGGCACTGAAGCTTTCTTT	CASSLDRGGTEAFF
-	TRBV6-5	once	TRBJ2-7	TGTGCCAGCAGGGTGTTACAGGGCTCCTACGAGCAGTACTTC	CASRVLQGSYEQYF
-	TRBV7-2	-	TRBJ1-2	TGTGCCAGCAGCTACGACTGGGATGGCTACACCTTC	CASSYDWDGYTF
TRBD1	TRBV4-1	-	TRBJ1-1	TGCGCCAGCAGCCTCTTAGGGACAGGGAACACTGAAGCTTTCTTT	CASSLLGTGNTEAFF
-	TRBV19	once	TRBJ2-5	TGTGCCAGTAGTATCCAGGAGACCCAGTACTTC	CASSIQETQYF
TRBD1	TRBV9	-	TRBJ1-1	TGTGCCAGCAGCGTAGAGGACAGGGGCTTTAACACTGAAGCTTTCTTT	CASSVEDRGFNTEAFF
-	TRBV9	-	TRBJ1-3	TGTGCCAGCAGGAAGGGGCCAAGATCTGGAAACACCATATATTTT	CASRKGPRSGNTIYF
-	TRBV29-1	-	TRBJ2-2	TGCAGCGCGGGACTTCGCACCGGGGAGCTGTTTTTT	CSAGLRTGELFF